This is a list of T cell receptor beta chains from one sample in a study of post-analysis software for immune sequencing data. Via MiXCR, TCRdb re-called the PCR reads, giving one row per CDR3 protein. The table records about 800,000 distinct CDR3 sequences, roughly 30% of them present only once. Sequenced: blood. Receptors were obtained from a girl aged 10 to 17 with multiple sclerosis. CDR3s include the opening cysteine and the closing phenylalanine or tryptophan. Only part of the rows carry a size: once, few, many, or a class if the clone is expanded.

cdr3_aa v_call cdr3_length clone_size j_call
CASSLVIRGEQFF TRBV7-2 13 . TRBJ2-1
CASSVGLDRGTNEQFF TRBV9 16 few TRBJ2-1
CASSPHALQDSNEQYF TRBV27 16 once TRBJ2-5
CASSFGRGNTGELFF TRBV7-2 15 . TRBJ2-2
CASSSRDRGSDTQYF TRBV5-6 15 . TRBJ2-3
CASSLRGGFNQPQHF TRBV7-2 15 . TRBJ1-5
CASRGSTSNYGYTF TRBV5-1 14 few TRBJ1-2
CASRKSGGNCGYTF TRBV28 14 few TRBJ1-2
CSVVPRVETQYF TRBV29-1 12 few TRBJ2-5
CASSQGPPGLAGSYEQFF TRBV4-1 18 few TRBJ2-1
CASSDGHSNQPQHF TRBV5-1 14 . TRBJ1-5
CSATGASGRRPEQFF TRBV20-1 15 . TRBJ2-1
CASSSWTGGDEQYF TRBV5-1 14 few TRBJ2-7
CSVGRSMNTEAFF TRBV29-1 13 few TRBJ1-1
CASSIAGTGQHEQFF TRBV7-9 15 . TRBJ2-1
CASSVGPNTGELFF TRBV9 14 few TRBJ2-2
CSGGRGRTEAFF TRBV29-1 12 few TRBJ1-1
CASRQYYEQYF TRBV7-2 11 few TRBJ2-7
CASRETGISGANVLNF TRBV3-1 16 once TRBJ2-6
CASSYRELAGGTNEQFF TRBV27 17 . TRBJ2-1
CASRVDRGGYGYTF TRBV28 14 few TRBJ1-2
CASSLLPGQPQHF TRBV5-1 13 . TRBJ1-5
CASNTAGAADTQYF TRBV7-9 14 few TRBJ2-3
CASSQIRGEQFF TRBV3-1 12 few TRBJ2-1
CASSLEDGGYTF TRBV5-1 12 . TRBJ1-2
CASSPGQATNEKLFF TRBV5-1 15 . TRBJ1-4
CASSPLSEAGELFF TRBV18 14 . TRBJ2-2
CASSLNRDIQYF TRBV12-3/TRBV12-4 12 . TRBJ2-4
CATTPQSGYNSPLHF TRBV10-3 15 few TRBJ1-6
CSARGTADYEQYF TRBV20-1 13 many TRBJ2-7
CASSFHNRQARGALNTEAFF TRBV28 20 . TRBJ1-1
CSVGSLYNEQFF TRBV20-1 12 . TRBJ2-1
CASTHTTGQGQFF TRBV3-1 13 . TRBJ2-1
CASSPGGKSYNEQFF TRBV6-5 15 few TRBJ2-1
CSAKRGLADTQYF TRBV20-1 13 . TRBJ2-3
CASSLSRRMSTEAFF TRBV27 15 . TRBJ1-1
CSARDLYEKEGSPLHF TRBV20-1 16 . TRBJ1-6
CASLSGTGDRGYTF TRBV2 14 . TRBJ1-2
CASTPGPGVQPQHF TRBV6-5 14 . TRBJ1-5
CSAIIPGLLSYEQYF TRBV20-1 15 . .
CASSLRRGRTGETQYF TRBV7-2 16 . TRBJ2-5
CSAGTSGGAKTQYF TRBV20-1 14 . TRBJ2-5
CASSPTQGTHEQFF TRBV18 14 many TRBJ2-1
CASALDAPEKLFF TRBV5-1 13 . TRBJ1-4
CASSFQNRDEQFF TRBV7-2 13 few TRBJ2-1
CATGGEGSGQPQHF TRBV24-1 14 few TRBJ1-5
CASSPGTAEKLFF TRBV7-9 13 few TRBJ1-4
CASSLDGAKNTEAFF TRBV7-2 15 . TRBJ1-1
CSASDRVASPLHF TRBV20-1 13 . TRBJ1-6
CSARLADYEQYF TRBV20-1 12 . TRBJ2-7